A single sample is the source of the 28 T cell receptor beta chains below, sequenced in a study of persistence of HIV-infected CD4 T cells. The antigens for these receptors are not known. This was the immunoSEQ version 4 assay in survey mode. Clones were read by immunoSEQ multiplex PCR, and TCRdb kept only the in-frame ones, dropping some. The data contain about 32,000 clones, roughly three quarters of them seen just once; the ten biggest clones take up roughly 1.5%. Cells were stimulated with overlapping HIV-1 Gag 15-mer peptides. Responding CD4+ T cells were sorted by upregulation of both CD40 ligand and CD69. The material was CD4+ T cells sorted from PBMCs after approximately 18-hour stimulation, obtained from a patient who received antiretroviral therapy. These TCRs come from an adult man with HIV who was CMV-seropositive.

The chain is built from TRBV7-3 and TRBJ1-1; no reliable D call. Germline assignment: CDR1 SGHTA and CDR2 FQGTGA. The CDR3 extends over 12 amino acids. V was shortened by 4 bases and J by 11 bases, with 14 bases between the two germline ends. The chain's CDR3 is CASSSGTLQAFF. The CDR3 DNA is TGTGCCAGCAGCTCTGGCACACTTCAGGCTTTCTTT. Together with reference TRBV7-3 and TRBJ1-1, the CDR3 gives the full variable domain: GAGVSQTPSNKVTEKGKYVELRCDPISGHTALYWYRQSLGQGPEFLIYFQGTGAADDSGLPNDRFFAVRPEGSVSTLKIQRTERGDSAVYLCASSSGTLQAFFGQGTRLTVV.

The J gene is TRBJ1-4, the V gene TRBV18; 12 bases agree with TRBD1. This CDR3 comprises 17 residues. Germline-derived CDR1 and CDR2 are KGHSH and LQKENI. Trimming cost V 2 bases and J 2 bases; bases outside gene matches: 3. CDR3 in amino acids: CASSPRGQGATNEKLFF. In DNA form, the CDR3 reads TGTGCCAGCTCACCAAGGGGACAGGGGGCGACTAATGAAAAACTGTTTTTT. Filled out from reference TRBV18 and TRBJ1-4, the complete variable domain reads NAGVMQNPRHLVRRRGQEARLRCSPMKGHSHVYWYRQLPEEGLKFMVYLQKENIIDESGMPKERFSAEFPKEGPSILRIQQVVRGDSAAYFCASSPRGQGATNEKLFFGSGTQLSVL.

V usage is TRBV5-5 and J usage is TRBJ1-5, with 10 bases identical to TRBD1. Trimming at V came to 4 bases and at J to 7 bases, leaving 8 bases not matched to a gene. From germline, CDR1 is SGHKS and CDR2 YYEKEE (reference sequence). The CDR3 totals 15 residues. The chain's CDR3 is CASSGGQGSYQPQHF. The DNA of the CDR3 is TGTGCCAGCAGCGGGGGACAGGGGAGTTACCAGCCCCAGCATTTT.

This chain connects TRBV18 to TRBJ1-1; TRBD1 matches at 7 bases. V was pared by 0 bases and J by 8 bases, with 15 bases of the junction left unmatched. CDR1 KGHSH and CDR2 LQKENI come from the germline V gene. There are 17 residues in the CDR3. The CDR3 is CASSPPELRGGDSEAFF. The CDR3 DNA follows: TGTGCCAGCTCACCACCGGAGCTTAGGGGGGGGGACAGCGAAGCTTTCTTT.

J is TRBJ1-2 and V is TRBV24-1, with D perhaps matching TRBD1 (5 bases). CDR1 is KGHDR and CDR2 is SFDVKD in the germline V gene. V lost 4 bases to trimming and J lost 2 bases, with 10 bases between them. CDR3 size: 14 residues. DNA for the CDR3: TGTGCCACCAGTGAAGGGGACGGAAACTATGGCTACACCTTC. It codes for CATSEGDGNYGYTF.

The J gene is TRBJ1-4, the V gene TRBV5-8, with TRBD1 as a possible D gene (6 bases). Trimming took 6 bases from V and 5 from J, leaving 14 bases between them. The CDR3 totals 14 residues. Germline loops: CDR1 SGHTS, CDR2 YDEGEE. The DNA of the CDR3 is TGTGCCAGCACCCCTTGGACAGAGAATGAAAAACTGTTTTTT. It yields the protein CASTPWTENEKLFF.

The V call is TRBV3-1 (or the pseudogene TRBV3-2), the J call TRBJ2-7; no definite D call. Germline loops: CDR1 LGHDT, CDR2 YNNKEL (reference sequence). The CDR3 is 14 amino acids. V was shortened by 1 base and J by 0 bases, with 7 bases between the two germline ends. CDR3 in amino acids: CASSQGWSSYEQYF. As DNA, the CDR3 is TGTGCCAGCAGCCAAGGATGGAGCTCCTACGAGCAGTACTTC.

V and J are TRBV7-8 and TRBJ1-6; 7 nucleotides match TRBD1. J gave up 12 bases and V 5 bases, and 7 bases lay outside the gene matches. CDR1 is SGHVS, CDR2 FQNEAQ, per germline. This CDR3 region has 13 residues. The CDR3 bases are TGTGCCAGCAGCCCCGACAGGGAACAACCCCTCCACTTT. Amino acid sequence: CASSPDREQPLHF.

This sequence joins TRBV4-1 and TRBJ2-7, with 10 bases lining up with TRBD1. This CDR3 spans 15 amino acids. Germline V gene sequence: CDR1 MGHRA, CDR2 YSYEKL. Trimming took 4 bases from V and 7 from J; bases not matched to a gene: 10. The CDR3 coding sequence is TGCGCCAGCAGCCCACGTCGACAGGGGGCGGGGGAGCAGTACTTC. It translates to CASSPRRQGAGEQYF.

CDR3 loop: CASSLWEGGYEQYF. The CDR3 nucleotides read TGTGCCAGCAGCTTATGGGAAGGGGGCTACGAGCAGTACTTC. J is TRBJ2-7 and V is TRBV7-8; D perhaps matches TRBD1 (6 bases). The V and J ends lost 2 bases and 3 bases respectively, with 11 bases between them. The length of the CDR3 is 14 residues. The germline V gene has CDR1 SGHVS and CDR2 FQNEAQ.

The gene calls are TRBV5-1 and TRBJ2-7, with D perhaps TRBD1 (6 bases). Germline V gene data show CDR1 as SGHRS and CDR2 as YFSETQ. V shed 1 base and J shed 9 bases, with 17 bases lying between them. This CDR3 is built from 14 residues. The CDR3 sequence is CASSLRQDGGRQYF. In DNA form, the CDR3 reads TGCGCCAGCAGCTTGCGACAGGATGGAGGAAGGCAGTACTTC.

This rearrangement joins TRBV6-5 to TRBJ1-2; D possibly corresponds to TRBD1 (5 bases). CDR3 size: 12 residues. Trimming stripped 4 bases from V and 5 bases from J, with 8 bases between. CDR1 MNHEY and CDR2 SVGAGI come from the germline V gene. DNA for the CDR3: TGTGCCAGCAGTTCGGGACCTTATGGCTACACCTTC. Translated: CASSSGPYGYTF.

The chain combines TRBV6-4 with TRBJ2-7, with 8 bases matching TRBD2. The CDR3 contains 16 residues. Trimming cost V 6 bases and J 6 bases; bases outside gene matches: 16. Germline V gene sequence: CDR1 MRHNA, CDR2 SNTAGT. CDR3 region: CASRILAGPGRGEQYF. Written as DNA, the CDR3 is TGTGCCAGCAGGATATTAGCGGGACCCGGAAGGGGCGAGCAGTACTTC.

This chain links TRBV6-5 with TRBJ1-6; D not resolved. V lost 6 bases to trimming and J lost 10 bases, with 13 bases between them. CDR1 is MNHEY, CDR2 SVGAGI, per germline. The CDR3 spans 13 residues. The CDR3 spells CASREGMRSPLHF. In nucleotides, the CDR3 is TGTGCCAGCAGAGAGGGAATGAGGTCACCCCTCCACTTT.

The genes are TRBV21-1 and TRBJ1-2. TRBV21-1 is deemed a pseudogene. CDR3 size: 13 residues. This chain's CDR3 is CASMSATRYGYTF. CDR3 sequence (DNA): TGTGCCAGCATGAGCGCTACACGATATGGCTACACCTTC.

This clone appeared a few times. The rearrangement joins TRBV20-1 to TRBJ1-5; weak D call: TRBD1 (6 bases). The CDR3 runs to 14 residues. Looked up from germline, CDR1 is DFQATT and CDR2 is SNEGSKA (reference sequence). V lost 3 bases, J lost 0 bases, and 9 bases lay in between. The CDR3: CSASWDISNQPQHF. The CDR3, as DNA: TGCAGTGCTAGTTGGGACATTAGCAATCAGCCCCAGCATTTT.

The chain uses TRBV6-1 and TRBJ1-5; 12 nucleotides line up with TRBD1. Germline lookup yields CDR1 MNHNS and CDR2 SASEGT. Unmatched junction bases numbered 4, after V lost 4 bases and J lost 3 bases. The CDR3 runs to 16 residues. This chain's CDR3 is CASSGGTGGVNQPQHF. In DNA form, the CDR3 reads TGTGCCAGCAGTGGGGGGACAGGGGGCGTCAATCAGCCCCAGCATTTT.

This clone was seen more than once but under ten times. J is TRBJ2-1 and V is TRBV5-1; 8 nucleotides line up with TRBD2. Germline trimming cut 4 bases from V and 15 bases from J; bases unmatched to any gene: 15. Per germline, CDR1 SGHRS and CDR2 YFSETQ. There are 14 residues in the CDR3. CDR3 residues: CASSTDGGAPILFF. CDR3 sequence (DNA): TGCGCCAGCAGCACCGACGGGGGGGCCCCGATTCTGTTCTTC.

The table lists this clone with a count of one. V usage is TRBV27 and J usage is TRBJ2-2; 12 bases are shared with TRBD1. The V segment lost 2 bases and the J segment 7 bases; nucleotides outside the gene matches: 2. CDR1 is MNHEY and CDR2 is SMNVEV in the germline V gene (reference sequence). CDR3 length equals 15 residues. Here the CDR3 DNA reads TGTGCCAGCAGTTTAGGGACAGGGGGCGGCGGGGAGCTGTTTTTT. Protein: CASSLGTGGGGELFF.

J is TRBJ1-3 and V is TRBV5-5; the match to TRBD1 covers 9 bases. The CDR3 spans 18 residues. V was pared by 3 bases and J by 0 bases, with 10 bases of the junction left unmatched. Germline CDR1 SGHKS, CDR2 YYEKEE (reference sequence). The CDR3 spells CASSSTPGQGISGNTIYF. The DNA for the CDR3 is TGTGCCAGCAGCTCCACGCCGGGACAGGGAATCTCTGGAAACACCATATATTTT.

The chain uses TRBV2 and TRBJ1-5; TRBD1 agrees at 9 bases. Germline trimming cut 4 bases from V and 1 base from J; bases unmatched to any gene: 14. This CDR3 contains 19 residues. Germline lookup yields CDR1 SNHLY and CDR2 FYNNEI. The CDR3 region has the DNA TGTGCCAGCAGTGGGGGCGGGACAGGGAATTTTAGGAGCAATCAGCCCCAGCATTTT. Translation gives CASSGGGTGNFRSNQPQHF.

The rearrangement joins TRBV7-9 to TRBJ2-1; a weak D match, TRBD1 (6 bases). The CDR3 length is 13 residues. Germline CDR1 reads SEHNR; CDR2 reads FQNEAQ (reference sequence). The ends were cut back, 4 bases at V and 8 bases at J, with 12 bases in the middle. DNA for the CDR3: TGTGCCAGCAGCTGGTACAGGGAAGATGAGCAGTTCTTC. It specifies CASSWYREDEQFF.

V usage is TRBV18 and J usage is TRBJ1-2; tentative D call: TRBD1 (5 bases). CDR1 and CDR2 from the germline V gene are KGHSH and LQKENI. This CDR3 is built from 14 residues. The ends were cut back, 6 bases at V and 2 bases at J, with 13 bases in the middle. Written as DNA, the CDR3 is TGTGCCAGCTCTGACGAGGGACCCAACTATGGCTACACCTTC. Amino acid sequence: CASSDEGPNYGYTF.

The CDR3 bases are TGTGCCAGCAGCTTGGGGGGCCGATCGGCCTCTGGGGCCAACGTCCTGACTTTC. It yields the protein CASSLGGRSASGANVLTF. This sequence joins TRBV5-4 and TRBJ2-6; a weak D match, TRBD1 (5 bases). CDR1 is SGHNT, CDR2 YYREEE, per germline (reference sequence). CDR3 size: 18 residues. V was shortened by 0 bases and J by 0 bases, with 13 bases between the two germline ends.

DNA for the CDR3: TGTGCCAGCAGTGAGGAGAGCGTTGGGCAGCGAGCTTTCTTT. Translated, it gives CASSEESVGQRAFF. The V gene is TRBV2, the J gene TRBJ1-1; no firm D call. Trimming took 3 bases from V and 10 from J, leaving 18 bases between them. The CDR3 consists of 14 residues. Germline-derived CDR1 and CDR2 are SNHLY and FYNNEI.

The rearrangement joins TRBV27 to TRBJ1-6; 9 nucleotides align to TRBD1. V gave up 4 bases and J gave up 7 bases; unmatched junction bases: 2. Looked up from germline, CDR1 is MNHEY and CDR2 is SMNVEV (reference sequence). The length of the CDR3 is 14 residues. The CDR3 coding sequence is TGTGCCAGCAGTTGGGGACAGGGAAATTCACCCCTCCACTTT. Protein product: CASSWGQGNSPLHF.

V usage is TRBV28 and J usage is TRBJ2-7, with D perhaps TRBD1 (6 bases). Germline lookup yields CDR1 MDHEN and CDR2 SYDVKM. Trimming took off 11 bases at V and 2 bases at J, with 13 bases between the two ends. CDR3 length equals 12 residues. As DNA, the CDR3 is TGTGCCGCCGGAACAGGGACCTACGAGCAGTACTTC. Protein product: CAAGTGTYEQYF. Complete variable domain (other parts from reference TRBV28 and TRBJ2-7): DVKVTQSSRYLVKRTGEKVFLECVQDMDHENMFWYRQDPGLGLRLIYFSYDVKMKEKGDIPEGYSVSREKKERFSLILESASTNQTSMYLCAAGTGTYEQYFGPGTRLTVT.

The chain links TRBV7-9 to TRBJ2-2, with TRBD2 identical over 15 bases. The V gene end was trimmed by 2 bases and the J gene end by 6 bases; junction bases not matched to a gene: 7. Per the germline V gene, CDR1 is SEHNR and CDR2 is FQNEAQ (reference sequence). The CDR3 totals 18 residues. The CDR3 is CASSLTRTSGGAAGELFF. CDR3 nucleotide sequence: TGTGCCAGCAGCTTAACCCGGACTAGCGGGGGGGCCGCCGGGGAGCTGTTTTTT.